This TCR beta chain was identified during a study of blood T cell repertoires in COVID-19. CDR1 is SGHTA and CDR2 is FQGTGA in the germline V gene. The CDR3 extends over 16 amino acids. V trimming: 2 bases; J trimming: 1 base; junction bases outside the gene matches: 0. Data came from immunoSEQ multiplex PCR; TCRdb stores just in-frame clones and leaves some out. The profile shows 130,000 to 150,000 clones, around 90% of them singletons. This TCR came from a man aged 70 or older with acute or convalescent COVID-19. The sequencing sample was made of peripheral blood. This chain connects TRBV7-3 to TRBJ2-3; 13 nucleotides agree with TRBD2. The CDR3 loop is CASSLGLAGGTDTQYF. The CDR3 nucleotides are TGTGCCAGCAGCTTAGGACTAGCGGGAGGCACAGATACGCAGTATTTT.